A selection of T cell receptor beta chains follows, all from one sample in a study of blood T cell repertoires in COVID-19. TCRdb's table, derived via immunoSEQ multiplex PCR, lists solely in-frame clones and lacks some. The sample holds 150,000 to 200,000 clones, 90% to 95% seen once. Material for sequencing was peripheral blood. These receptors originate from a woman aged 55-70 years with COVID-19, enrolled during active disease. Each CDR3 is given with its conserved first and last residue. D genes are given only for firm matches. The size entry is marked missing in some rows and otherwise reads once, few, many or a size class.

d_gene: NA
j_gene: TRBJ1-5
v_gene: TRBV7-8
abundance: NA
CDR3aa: CASSLRQQYSNQPQHF
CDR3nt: TGTGCCAGCAGCCTTCGACAGCAGTATAGCAATCAGCCCCAGCATTTT

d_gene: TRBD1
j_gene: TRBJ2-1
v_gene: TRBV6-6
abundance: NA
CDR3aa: CASSQGTGYNEQFF
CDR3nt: TGTGCCAGCAGTCAAGGGACAGGTTACAATGAGCAGTTCTTC

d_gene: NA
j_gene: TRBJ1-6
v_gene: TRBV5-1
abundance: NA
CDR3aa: CASSLEQGWSPLHF
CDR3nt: TGCGCCAGCAGCTTGGAGCAGGGATGGTCACCCCTCCACTTT

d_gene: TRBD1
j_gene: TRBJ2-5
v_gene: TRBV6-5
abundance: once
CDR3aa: CASRGDRGRQETQYF
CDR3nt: TGTGCCAGCAGGGGGGACAGGGGTCGCCAAGAGACCCAGTACTTC

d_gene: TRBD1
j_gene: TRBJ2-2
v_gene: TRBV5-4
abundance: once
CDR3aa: CASSWLTGDGGELFF
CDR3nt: TGTGCCAGCAGCTGGCTGACAGGGGACGGCGGGGAGCTGTTTTTT

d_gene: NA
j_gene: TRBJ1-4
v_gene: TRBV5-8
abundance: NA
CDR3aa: CASSLEGLATNEKLFF
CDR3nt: TGTGCCAGCAGCTTGGAGGGACTTGCAACTAATGAAAAACTGTTTTTT

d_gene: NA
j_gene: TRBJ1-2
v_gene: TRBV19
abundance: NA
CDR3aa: CASSRDTGWARGYTF
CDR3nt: TGTGCCAGTAGTCGCGACACAGGGTGGGCCAGGGGCTACACCTTC

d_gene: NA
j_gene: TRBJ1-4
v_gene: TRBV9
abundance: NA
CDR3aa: CASSARDNPNEKLFF
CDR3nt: TGTGCCAGCAGCGCCAGGGACAATCCTAATGAAAAACTGTTTTTT

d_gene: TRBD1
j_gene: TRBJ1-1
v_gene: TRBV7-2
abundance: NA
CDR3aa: CASSHNRGQGTEAFF
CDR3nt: TGTGCCAGCAGCCATAACAGGGGTCAAGGCACTGAAGCTTTCTTT

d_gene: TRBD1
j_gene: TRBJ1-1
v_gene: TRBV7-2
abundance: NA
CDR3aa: CASSRGQMNTEAFF
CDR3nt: TGTGCCAGCAGCCGGGGACAGATGAACACTGAAGCTTTCTTT

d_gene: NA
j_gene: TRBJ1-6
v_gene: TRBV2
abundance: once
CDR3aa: CASSGRTRGSPLHF
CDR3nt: TGTGCCAGCAGTGGCAGGACCCGGGGTTCACCCCTCCACTTT

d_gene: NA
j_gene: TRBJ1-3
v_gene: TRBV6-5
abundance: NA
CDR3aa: CASYREAAGNTIYF
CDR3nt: TGTGCCAGCTACAGGGAAGCGGCTGGAAACACCATATATTTT

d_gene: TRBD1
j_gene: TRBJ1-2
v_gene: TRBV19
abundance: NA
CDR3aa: CASSPTGGAFLAYGYTF
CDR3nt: TGTGCCAGTAGCCCTACAGGGGGCGCGTTTTTAGCCTATGGCTACACCTTC

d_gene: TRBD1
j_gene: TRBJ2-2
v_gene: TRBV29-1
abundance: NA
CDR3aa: CSVNRGSGELFF
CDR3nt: TGCAGCGTCAACAGGGGTTCCGGGGAGCTGTTTTTT

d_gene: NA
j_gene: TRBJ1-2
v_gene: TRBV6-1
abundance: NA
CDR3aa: CASSEHGGGLGYTF
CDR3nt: TGTGCCAGCAGTGAACACGGGGGGGGATTGGGCTACACCTTC

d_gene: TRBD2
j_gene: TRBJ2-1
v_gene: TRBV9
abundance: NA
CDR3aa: CASSVGLAGGGEQFF
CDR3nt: TGTGCCAGCAGCGTAGGTCTAGCGGGGGGAGGCGAGCAGTTCTTC

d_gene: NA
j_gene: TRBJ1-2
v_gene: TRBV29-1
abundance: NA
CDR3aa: CSVSNAGYTF
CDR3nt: TGCAGCGTCTCAAACGCGGGCTACACCTTC

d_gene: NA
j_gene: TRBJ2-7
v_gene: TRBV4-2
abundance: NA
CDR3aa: CASSRQNYEQYF
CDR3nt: TGTGCCAGCAGCCGACAGAATTACGAGCAGTACTTC

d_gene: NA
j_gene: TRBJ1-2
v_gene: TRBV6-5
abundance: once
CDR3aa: CASSGTRAGYTF
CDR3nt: TGTGCCAGCAGCGGGACAAGGGCTGGCTACACCTTC

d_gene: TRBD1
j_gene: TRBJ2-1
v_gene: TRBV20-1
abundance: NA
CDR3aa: CSAPDRVEQFF
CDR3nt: TGCAGTGCTCCCGACAGGGTTGAGCAGTTCTTC

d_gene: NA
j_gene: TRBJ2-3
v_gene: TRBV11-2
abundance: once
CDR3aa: CASTLRGGPGTDTQYF
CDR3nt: TGTGCCAGCACCCTCCGGGGAGGTCCAGGCACAGATACGCAGTATTTT

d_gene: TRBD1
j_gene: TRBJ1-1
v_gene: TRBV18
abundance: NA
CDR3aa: CASSYTGQGMDAFF
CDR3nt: TGTGCCAGCTCATATACGGGACAGGGGATGGATGCTTTCTTT

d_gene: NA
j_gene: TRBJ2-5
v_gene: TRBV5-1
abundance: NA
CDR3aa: CASSLGTGGETQYF
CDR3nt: TGCGCCAGCAGCTTGGGGACGGGCGGGGAGACCCAGTACTTC

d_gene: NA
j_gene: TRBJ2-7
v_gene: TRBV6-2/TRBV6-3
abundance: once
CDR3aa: CASIPDPFLAYEQYF
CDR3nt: TGTGCCAGCATCCCCGACCCCTTCCTAGCCTACGAGCAGTACTTC

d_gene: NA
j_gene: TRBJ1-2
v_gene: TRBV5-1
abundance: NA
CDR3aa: CASSVAGDYGYTF
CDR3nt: TGCGCCAGCAGCGTGGCGGGGGACTATGGCTACACCTTC

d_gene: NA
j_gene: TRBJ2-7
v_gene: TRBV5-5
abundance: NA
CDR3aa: CASTDRSLGSYEQYF
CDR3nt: TGTGCCAGCACCGATCGAAGCCTAGGATCCTACGAGCAGTACTTC

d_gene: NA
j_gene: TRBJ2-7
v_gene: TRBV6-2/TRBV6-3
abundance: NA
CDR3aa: CASSYSDTRQDF
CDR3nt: TGTGCCAGCAGTTACTCGGACACCAGACAAGACTTC

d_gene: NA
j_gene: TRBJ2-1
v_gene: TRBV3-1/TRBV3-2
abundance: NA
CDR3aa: CASSLYNEQFF
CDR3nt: TGTGCCAGCAGCCTATACAATGAGCAGTTCTTC

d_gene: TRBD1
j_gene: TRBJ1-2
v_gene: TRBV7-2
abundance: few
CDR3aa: CASSPRQGAHYGYTF
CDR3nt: TGTGCCAGCAGCCCCCGCCAGGGGGCACACTATGGCTACACCTTC

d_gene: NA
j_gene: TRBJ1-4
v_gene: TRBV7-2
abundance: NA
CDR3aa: CASSLARETNEKLFF
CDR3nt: TGTGCCAGCAGCTTGGCTCGGGAAACTAATGAAAAACTGTTTTTT

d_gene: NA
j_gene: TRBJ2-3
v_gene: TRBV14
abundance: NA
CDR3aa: CASSIGQTDTQYF
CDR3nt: TGTGCCAGCAGCATTGGACAGACAGATACGCAGTATTTT

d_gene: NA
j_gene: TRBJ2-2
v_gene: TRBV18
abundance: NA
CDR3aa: CASSDPGERGELFF
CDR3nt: TGTGCCAGCTCAGATCCGGGTGAACGCGGGGAGCTGTTTTTT

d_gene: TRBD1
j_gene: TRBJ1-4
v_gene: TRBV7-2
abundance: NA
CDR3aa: CASSPSGTGHEKLFF
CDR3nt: TGTGCCAGCAGCCCATCCGGGACAGGGCACGAAAAACTGTTTTTT

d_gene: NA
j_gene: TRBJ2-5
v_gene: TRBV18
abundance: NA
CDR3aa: CASSNKETQYF
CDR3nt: TGTGCCAGCTCTAACAAAGAGACCCAGTACTTC

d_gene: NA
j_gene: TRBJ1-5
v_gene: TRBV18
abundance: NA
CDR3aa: CASSQQSGNQPQHF
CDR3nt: TGTGCCAGCTCACAACAAAGTGGCAATCAGCCCCAGCATTTT

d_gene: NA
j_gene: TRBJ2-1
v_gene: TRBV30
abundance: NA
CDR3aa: CAWSQGAVNEQFF
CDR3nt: TGTGCCTGGAGTCAAGGGGCAGTTAATGAGCAGTTCTTC

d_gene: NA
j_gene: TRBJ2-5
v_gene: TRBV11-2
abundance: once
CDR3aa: CASSFPLPQETQYF
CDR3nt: TGTGCCAGCAGCTTTCCACTCCCCCAAGAGACCCAGTACTTC

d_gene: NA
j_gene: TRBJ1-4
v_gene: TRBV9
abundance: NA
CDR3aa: CASSVTATNEKLFF
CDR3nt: TGTGCCAGCAGCGTCACTGCAACTAATGAAAAACTGTTTTTT

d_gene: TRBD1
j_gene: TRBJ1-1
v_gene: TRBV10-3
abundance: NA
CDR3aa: CAISEPTGGTEAFF
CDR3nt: TGTGCCATCAGTGAGCCGACAGGGGGCACTGAAGCTTTCTTT

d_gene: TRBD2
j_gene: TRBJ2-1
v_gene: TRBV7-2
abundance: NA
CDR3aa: CASSVASGGGEQFF
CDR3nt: TGTGCCAGCAGCGTCGCTAGCGGGGGGGGTGAGCAGTTCTTC

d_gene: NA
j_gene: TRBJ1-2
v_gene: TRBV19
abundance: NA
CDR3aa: CASSIRQGDYGYTF
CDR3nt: TGTGCCAGTAGTATTAGGCAGGGTGACTATGGCTACACCTTC

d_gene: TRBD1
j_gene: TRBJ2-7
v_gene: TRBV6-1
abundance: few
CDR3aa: CASSDPRTGGYEQYF
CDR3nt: TGTGCCAGCAGTGACCCGAGGACAGGGGGCTACGAGCAGTACTTC